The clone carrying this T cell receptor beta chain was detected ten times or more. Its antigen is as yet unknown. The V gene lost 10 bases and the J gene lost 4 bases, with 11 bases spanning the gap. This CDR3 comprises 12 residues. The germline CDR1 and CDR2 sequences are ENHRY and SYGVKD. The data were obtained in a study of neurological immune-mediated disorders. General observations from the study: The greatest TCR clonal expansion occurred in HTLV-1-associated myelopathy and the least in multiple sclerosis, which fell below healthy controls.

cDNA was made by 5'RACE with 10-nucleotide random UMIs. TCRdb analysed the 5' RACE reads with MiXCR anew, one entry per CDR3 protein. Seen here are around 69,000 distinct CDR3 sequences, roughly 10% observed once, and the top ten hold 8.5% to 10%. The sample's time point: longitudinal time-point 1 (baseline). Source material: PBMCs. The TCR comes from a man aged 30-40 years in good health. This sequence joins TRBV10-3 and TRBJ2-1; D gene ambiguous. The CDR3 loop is CATKDLYNEQFF. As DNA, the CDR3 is TGTGCCACCAAGGACCTTTACAATGAGCAGTTCTTC.